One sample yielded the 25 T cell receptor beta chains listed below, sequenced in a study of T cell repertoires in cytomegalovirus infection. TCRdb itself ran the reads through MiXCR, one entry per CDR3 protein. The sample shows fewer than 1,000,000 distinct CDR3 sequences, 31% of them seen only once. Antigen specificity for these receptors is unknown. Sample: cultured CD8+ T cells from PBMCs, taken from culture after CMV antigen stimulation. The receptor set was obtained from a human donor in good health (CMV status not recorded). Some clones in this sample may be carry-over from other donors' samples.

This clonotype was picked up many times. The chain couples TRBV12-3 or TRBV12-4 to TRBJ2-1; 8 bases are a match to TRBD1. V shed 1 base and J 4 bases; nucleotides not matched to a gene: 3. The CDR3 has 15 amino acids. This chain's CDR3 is CASSLVQGAYNEQFF. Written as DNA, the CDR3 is TGTGCCAGCAGTTTAGTCCAGGGGGCATACAATGAGCAGTTCTTC.

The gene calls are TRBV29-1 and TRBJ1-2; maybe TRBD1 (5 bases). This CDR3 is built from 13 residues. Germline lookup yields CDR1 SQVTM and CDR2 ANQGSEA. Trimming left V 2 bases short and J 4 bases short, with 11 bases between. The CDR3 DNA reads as TGCAGCGTTGAACAGGGCATAATCTATGGCTACACCTTC. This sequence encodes CSVEQGIIYGYTF.

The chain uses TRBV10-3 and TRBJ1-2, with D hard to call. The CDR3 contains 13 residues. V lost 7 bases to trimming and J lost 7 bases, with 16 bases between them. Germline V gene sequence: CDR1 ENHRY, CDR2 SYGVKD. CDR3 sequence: CAIITTPPTGYTF. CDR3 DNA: TGTGCCATCATCACTACACCTCCTACTGGCTACACCTTC.

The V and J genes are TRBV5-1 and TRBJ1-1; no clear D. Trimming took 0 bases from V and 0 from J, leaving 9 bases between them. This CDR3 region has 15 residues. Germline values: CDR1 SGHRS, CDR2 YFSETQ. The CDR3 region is CASSLGHPMNTEAFF. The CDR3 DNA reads TGCGCCAGCAGCTTGGGACACCCCATGAACACTGAAGCTTTCTTT. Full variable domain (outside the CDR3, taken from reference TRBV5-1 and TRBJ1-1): KAGVTQTPRYLIKTRGQQVTLSCSPISGHRSVSWYQQTPGQGLQFLFEYFSETQRNKGNFPGRFSGRQFSNSRSEMNVSTLELGDSALYLCASSLGHPMNTEAFFGQGTRLTVV.

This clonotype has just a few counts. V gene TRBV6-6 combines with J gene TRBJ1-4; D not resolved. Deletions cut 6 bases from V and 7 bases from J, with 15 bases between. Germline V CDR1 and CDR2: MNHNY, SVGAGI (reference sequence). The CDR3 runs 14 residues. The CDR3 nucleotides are TGTGCCAGCAGCCCCCCCGAAGGGTTTGAAAAACTGTTTTTT. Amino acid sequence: CASSPPEGFEKLFF.

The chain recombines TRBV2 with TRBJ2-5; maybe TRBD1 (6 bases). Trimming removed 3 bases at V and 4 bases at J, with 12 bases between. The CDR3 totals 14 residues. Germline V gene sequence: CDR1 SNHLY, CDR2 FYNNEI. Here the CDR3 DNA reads TGTGCCAGCAGTGATAGGGGGACACGAGAGACCCAGTACTTC. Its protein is CASSDRGTRETQYF.

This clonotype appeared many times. The CDR3 nucleotides are TGTGCCAGCAGCGTCACTGGGGTGAAGCGAAATGAGCAGTTCTTC. This codes for CASSVTGVKRNEQFF. The chain recombines TRBV7-9 with TRBJ2-1, with D uncertain. Trimming removed 5 bases at V and 7 bases at J, with 18 bases between. There are 15 residues in the CDR3. Germline V gene data show CDR1 as SEHNR and CDR2 as FQNEAQ (reference sequence). Full variable domain (rest looked up from reference TRBV7-9 and TRBJ2-1): DTGVSQNPRHKITKRGQNVTFRCDPISEHNRLYWYRQTLGQGPEFLTYFQNEAQLEKSRLLSDRFSAERPKGSFSTLEIQRTEQGDSAMYLCASSVTGVKRNEQFFGPGTRLTVL.

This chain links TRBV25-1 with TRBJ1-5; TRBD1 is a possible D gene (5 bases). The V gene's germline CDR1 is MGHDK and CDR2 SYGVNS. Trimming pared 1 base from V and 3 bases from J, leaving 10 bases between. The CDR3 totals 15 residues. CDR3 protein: CASSEWGGNNQPQHF. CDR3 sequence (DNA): TGTGCCAGCAGTGAATGGGGGGGTAACAATCAGCCCCAGCATTTT.

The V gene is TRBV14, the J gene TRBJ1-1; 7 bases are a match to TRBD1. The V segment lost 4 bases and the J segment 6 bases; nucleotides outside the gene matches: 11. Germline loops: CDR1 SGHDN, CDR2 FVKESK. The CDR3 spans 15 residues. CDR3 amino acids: CASSLRRGVGAEAFF. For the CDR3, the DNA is TGTGCCAGCAGCCTCCGCAGGGGGGTAGGCGCTGAAGCTTTCTTT.

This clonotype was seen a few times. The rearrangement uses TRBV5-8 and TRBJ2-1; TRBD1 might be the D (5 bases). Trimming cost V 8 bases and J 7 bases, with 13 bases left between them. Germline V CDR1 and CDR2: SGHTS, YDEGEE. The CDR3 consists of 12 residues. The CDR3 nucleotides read TGTGCCAGTCTTTCAGGGCTGAATGAGCAGTTCTTC. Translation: CASLSGLNEQFF.

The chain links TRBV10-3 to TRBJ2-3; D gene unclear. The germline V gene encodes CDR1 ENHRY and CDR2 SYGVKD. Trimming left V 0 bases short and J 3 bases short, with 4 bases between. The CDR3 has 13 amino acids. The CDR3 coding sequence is TGTGCCATCAGTGAGTCTTGGACAGATACGCAGTATTTT. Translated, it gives CAISESWTDTQYF.

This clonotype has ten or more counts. The CDR3 DNA follows: TGTGCCAGCAGTCCGGGACGCTACACTGAAGCTTTCTTT. Protein sequence: CASSPGRYTEAFF. V gene TRBV19 combines with J gene TRBJ1-1; perhaps TRBD1 as D (5 bases). Trimming took 9 bases from V and 3 from J, leaving 14 bases between them. CDR1 is LNHDA and CDR2 is SQIVND in the germline V gene (reference sequence). There are 13 residues in the CDR3.

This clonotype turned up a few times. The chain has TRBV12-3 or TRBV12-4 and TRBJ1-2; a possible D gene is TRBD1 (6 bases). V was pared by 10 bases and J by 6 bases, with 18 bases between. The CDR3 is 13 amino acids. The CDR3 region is CATLRLGQNGYTF. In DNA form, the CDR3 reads TGTGCCACCCTTCGCTTAGGACAGAATGGCTACACCTTC.

CDR3 protein: CASGRDAGHTTGELFF. The CDR3, as DNA: TGTGCCAGCGGACGGGACGCCGGACATACCACCGGGGAGCTGTTTTTT. This chain uses TRBV6-6 with TRBJ2-2; D is tentatively TRBD1 or TRBD2 (5 bases each). The V gene's germline CDR1 is MNHNY and CDR2 SVGAGI (reference sequence). V was trimmed by 8 bases and J by 4 bases, leaving 20 bases between them. CDR3 length equals 16 residues.

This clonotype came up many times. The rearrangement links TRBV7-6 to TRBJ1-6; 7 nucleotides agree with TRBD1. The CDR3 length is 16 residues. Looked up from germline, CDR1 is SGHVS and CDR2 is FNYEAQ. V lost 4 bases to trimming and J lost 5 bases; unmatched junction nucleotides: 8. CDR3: CASSSRPGQNNSPLHF. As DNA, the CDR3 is TGTGCCAGCAGCTCGAGACCGGGACAGAATAATTCACCCCTCCACTTT.

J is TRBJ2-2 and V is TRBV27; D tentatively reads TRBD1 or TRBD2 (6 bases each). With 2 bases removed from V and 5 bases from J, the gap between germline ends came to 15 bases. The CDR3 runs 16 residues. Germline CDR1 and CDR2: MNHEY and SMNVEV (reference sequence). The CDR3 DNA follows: TGTGCCAGCAGTTTAGACCCGGGGGCTCGGACCGGGGAGCTGTTTTTT. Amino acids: CASSLDPGARTGELFF.

The chain's CDR3 is CAISETIYRGGTGELFF. The CDR3 nucleotides are TGTGCCATCAGTGAGACCATTTACAGGGGAGGCACCGGGGAGCTGTTTTTT. The V call is TRBV10-3, the J call TRBJ2-2; D possibly corresponds to TRBD1 (7 bases). CDR3 size: 17 residues. Germline lookup yields CDR1 ENHRY and CDR2 SYGVKD. Trimming took off 2 bases at V and 4 bases at J, with 17 bases between the two ends.

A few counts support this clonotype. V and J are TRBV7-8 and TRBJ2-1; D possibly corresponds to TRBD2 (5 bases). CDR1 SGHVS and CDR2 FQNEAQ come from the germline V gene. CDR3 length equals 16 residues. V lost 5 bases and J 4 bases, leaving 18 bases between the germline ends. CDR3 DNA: TGTGCCAGCAGCCCCTCGGCTAGCTCCGTTTACAATGAGCAGTTCTTC. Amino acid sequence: CASSPSASSVYNEQFF. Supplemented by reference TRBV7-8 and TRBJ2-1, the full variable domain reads GAGVSQSPRYKVAKRGQDVALRCDPISGHVSLFWYQQALGQGPEFLTYFQNEAQLDKSGLPSDRFFAERPEGSVSTLKIQRTQQEDSAVYLCASSPSASSVYNEQFFGPGTRLTVL.

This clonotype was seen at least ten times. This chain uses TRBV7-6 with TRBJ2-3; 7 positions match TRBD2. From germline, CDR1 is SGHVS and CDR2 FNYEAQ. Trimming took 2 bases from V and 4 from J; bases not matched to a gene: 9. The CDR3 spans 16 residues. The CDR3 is CASSLSSTGRADTQYF. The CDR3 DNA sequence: TGTGCCAGCAGCTTAAGTTCCACGGGGAGGGCAGATACGCAGTATTTT.

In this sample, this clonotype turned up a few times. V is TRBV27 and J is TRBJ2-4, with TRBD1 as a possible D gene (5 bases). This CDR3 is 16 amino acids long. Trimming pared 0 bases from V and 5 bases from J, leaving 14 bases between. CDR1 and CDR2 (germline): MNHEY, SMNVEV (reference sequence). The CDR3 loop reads CASSLSPPTAQNIQYF. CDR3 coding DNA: TGTGCCAGCAGTTTATCCCCCCCGACAGCTCAAAACATTCAGTACTTC.

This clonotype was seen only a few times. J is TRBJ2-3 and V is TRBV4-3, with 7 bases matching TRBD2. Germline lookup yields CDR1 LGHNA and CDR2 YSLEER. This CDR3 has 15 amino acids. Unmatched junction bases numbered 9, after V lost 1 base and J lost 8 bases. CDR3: CASSQGGGEGATQYF. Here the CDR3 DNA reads TGCGCCAGCAGCCAAGGGGGGGGAGAAGGGGCTACGCAGTATTTT.

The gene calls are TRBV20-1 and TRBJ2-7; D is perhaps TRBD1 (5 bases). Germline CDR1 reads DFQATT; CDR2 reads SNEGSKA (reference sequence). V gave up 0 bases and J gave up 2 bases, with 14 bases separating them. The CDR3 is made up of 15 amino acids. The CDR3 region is CSARDQGHSTYEQYF. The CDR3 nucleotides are TGCAGTGCTAGAGATCAAGGACACTCAACCTACGAGCAGTACTTC.

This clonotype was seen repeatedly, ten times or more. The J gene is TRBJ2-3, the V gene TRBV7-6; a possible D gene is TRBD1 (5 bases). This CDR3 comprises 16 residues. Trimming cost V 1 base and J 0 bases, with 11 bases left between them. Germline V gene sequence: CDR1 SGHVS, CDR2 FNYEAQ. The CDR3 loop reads CASSLDGATSTDTQYF. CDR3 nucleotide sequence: TGTGCCAGCAGCTTAGATGGGGCAACTAGCACAGATACGCAGTATTTT.

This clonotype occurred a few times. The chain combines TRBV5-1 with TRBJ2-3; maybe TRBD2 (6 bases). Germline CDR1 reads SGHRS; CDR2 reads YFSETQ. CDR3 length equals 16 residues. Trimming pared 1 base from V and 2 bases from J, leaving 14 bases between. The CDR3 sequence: CASSLWPGDHTDTQYF. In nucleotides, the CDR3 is TGCGCCAGCAGCTTGTGGCCGGGGGACCACACAGATACGCAGTATTTT. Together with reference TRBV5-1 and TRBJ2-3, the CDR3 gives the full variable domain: KAGVTQTPRYLIKTRGQQVTLSCSPISGHRSVSWYQQTPGQGLQFLFEYFSETQRNKGNFPGRFSGRQFSNSRSEMNVSTLELGDSALYLCASSLWPGDHTDTQYFGPGTRLTVL.

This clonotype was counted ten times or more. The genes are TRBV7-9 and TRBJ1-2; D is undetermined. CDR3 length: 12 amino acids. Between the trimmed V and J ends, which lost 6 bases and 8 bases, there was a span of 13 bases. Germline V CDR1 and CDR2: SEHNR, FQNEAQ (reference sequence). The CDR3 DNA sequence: TGTGCCAGCAGTGATAGGGCCTACGGCTACACCTTC. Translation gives CASSDRAYGYTF.